In this sample, the clone carrying this T cell receptor (beta chain) turned up many times. The record originates from a study of T-cell reconstitution after alpha-beta-depleted transplantation in children. The trim removed 4 bases at V and 5 bases at J, leaving 3 bases unmatched. CDR1 is SGHRS and CDR2 is YFSETQ in the germline V gene. The CDR3 length is 13 residues. Preparing the TCRbeta library involved the use of unique molecular identifiers. TCRdb re-derived calls from the PCR reads in MiXCR, one entry per CDR3 protein. The data contain 80,000 to 95,000 distinct CDR3 sequences, 7.5% to 9.5% of them singletons.

The sample here was PBMCs from the stem cell graft donor, taken from the stem cell graft. The chain has TRBV5-1 and TRBJ2-1, with 7 bases that match TRBD1. The TCR was taken from a human donor who donated a stem cell graft to a child with congenital amegakaryocytic thrombocytopenia. The CDR3 region is CASSLTGHNEQFF. As DNA, the CDR3 is TGCGCCAGCAGCCTGACAGGGCACAATGAGCAGTTCTTC.